The sequence of this T cell receptor beta chain was determined in a study of T-cell reconstitution after alpha-beta-depleted transplantation in children. Remarks on this clonotype: Its specificity is unknown.

Unique molecular identifiers featured in how the TCRbeta library was prepared. TCRdb redid the calling of the PCR reads with MiXCR, one entry per CDR3 protein. This table has almost 600,000 distinct CDR3 sequences, 27% appearing once. General study points: Surviving recipient T cells and intrathymic progenitors accounted for some patients' high TCRbeta diversity at day 60. Expanded graft clones, several hundred of them, were reportedly the source of alpha-beta T cells about two months after transplant. Most T-cell counts and diversity one year after the transplant came from T cells that were newly produced.

The sample here was PBMCs, taken before TCRalphabeta/CD19-depleted stem cell transplant. This TCR was sampled from a boy younger than two with Wiskott-Aldrich syndrome, due to receive a stem cell transplant.

The CDR3 here is CASRHIRTTPNNEQFF. In DNA, the CDR3 is TGTGCCAGCAGACATATTAGGACAACACCCAACAATGAGCAGTTCTTC. The J gene is TRBJ2-1, the V gene TRBV11-2, with D possibly matching TRBD1 (5 bases). Trimming removed 6 bases from V and 5 bases from J, with 20 bases in between. CDR3 size: 16 residues. Germline V CDR1 and CDR2: SGHAT, FQNNGV.